The source of this T cell receptor (beta chain) is a study of cytomegalovirus exposure and HLA in healthy donors. Broader study findings: The authors listed 164 TCR beta chains as cytomegalovirus-associated. Previously analyzed data showed that most TCR beta V segments were productive at a frequency of about 90% or about 30%.

CDR1 is SGHRS and CDR2 is YFSETQ in the germline V gene. The CDR3 consists of 12 residues. V lost 5 bases to trimming and J lost 5 bases, with 10 bases between them. Comments on this clone: What it binds is not known.

The PCR made use of 60 Vbeta and 13 Jbeta primers. Profiling relied on immunoSEQ multiplex PCR, and the TCRdb table lists in-frame clones only, not all of them. The repertoire holds about 42,000 clones, with approximately 52% as singletons. The sample was PBMCs. This receptor was obtained from a human donor in good health. The V call is TRBV5-1, the J call TRBJ1-2; weak D call: TRBD1 (6 bases). This chain's CDR3 is CASRGGAYGYTF. In DNA form, the CDR3 reads TGCGCCAGCAGGGGGGGGGCATATGGCTACACCTTC.